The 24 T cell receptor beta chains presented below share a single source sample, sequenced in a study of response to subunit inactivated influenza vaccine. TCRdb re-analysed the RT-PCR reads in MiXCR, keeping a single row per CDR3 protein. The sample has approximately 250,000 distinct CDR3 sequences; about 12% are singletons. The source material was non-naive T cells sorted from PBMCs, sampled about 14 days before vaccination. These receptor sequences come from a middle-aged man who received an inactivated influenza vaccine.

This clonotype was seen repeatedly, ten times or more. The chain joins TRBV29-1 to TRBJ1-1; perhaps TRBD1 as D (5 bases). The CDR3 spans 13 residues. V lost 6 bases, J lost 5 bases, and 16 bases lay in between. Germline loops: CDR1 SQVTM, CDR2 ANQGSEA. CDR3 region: CSVGGAPATEAFF. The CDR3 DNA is TGCAGCGTGGGAGGGGCACCCGCAACTGAAGCTTTCTTT.

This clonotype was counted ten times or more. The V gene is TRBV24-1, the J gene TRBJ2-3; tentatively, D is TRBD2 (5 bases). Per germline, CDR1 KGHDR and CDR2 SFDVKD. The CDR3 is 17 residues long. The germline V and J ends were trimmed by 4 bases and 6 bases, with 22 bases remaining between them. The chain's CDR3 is CATSDPYDPSGRDTQYF. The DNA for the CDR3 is TGTGCCACCAGTGACCCATATGACCCCTCGGGAAGGGATACGCAGTATTTT.

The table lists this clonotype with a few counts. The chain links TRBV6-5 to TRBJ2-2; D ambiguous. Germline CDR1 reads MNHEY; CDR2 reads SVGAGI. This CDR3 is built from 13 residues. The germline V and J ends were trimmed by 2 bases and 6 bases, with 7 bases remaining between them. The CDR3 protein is CASSYVGAGELFF. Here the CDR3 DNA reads TGTGCCAGCAGTTACGTTGGGGCCGGGGAGCTGTTTTTT.

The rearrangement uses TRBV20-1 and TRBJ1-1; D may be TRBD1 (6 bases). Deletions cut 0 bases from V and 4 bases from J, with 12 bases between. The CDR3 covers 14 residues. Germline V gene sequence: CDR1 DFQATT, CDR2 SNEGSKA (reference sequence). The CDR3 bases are TGCAGTGCTAGAGATGGGGGCGGTGGCACTGAAGCTTTCTTT. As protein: CSARDGGGGTEAFF.

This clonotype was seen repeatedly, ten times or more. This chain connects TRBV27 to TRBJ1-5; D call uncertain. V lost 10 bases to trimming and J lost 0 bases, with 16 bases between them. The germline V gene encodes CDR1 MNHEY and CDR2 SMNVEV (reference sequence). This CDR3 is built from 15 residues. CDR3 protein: CATQRVRDSNQPQHF. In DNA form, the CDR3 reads TGTGCCACCCAACGCGTTAGGGATAGCAATCAGCCCCAGCATTTT.

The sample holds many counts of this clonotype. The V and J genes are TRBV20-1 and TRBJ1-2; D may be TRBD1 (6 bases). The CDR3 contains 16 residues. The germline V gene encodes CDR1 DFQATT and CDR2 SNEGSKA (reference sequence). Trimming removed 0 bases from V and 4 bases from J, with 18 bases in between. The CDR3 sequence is CSAREPRGAGPYGYTF. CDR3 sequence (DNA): TGCAGTGCTAGAGAGCCCCGGGGGGCAGGACCCTATGGCTACACCTTC.

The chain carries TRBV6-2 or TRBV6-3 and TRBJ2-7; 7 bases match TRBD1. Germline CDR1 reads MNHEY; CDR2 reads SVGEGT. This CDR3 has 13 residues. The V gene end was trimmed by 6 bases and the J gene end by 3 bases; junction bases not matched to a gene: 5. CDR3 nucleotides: TGTGCCAGCAGCGAACGGGACAGCTACGAGCAGTACTTC. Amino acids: CASSERDSYEQYF.

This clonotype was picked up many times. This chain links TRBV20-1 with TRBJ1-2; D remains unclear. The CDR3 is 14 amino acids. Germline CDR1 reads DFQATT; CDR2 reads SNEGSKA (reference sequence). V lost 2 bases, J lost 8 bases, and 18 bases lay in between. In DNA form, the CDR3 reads TGCAGTGCTAGACCTCTTACCCCAGGTTACGGCTACACCTTC. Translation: CSARPLTPGYGYTF.

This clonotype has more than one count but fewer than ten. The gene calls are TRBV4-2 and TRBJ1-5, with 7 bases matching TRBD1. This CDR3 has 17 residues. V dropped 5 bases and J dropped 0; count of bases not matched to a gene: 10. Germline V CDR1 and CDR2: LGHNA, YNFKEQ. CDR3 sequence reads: CASSYYRDSYSNQPQHF. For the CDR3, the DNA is TGTGCCAGCAGCTACTACCGGGACAGCTATAGCAATCAGCCCCAGCATTTT.

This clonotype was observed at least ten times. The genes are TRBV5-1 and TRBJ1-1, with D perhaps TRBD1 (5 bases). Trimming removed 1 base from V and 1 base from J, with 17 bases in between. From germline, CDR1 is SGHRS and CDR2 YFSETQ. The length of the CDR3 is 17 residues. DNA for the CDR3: TGCGCCAGCAGCTTGTCCAGGGTAGGTGGGGCGAACACTGAAGCTTTCTTT. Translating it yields CASSLSRVGGANTEAFF. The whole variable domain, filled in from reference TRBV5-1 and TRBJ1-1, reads KAGVTQTPRYLIKTRGQQVTLSCSPISGHRSVSWYQQTPGQGLQFLFEYFSETQRNKGNFPGRFSGRQFSNSRSEMNVSTLELGDSALYLCASSLSRVGGANTEAFFGQGTRLTVV.

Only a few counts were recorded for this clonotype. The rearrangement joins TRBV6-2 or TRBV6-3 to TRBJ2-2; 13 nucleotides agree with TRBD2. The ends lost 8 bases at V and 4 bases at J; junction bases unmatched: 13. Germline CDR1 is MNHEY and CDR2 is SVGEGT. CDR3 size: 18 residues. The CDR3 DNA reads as TGTGCCAGCGCCTGGGACAGGGGACTAGCGGGATCCACCGGGGAGCTGTTTTTT. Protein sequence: CASAWDRGLAGSTGELFF.

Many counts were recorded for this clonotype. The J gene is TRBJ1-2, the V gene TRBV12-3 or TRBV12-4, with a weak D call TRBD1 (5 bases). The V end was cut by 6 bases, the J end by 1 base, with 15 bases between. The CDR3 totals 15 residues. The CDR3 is CASSKDSSLNYGYTF. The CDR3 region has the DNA TGTGCCAGCAGCAAAGACAGCTCCCTTAACTATGGCTACACCTTC.

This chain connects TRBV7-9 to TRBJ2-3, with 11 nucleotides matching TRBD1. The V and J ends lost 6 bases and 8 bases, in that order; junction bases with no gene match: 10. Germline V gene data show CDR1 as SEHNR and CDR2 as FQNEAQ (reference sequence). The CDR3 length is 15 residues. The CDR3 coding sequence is TGTGCCAGCAGGGGGGCCGGGACAGGGGGTTCTACGCAGTATTTT. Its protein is CASRGAGTGGSTQYF.

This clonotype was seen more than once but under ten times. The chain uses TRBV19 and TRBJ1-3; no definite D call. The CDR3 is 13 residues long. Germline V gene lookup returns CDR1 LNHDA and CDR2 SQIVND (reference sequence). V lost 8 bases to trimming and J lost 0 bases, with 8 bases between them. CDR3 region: CASRFSSGNTIYF. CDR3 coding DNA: TGTGCCAGTCGGTTCAGCTCTGGAAACACCATATATTTT. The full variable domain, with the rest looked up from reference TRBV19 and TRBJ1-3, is DGGITQSPKYLFRKEGQNVTLSCEQNLNHDAMYWYRQDPGQGLRLIYYSQIVNDFQKGDIAEGYSVSREKKESFPLTVTSAQKNPTAFYLCASRFSSGNTIYFGEGSWLTVV.

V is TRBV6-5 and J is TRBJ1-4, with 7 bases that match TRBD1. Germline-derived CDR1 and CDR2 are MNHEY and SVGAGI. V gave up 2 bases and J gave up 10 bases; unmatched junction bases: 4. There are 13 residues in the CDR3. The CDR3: CASSYGNRGKLFF. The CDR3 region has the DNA TGTGCCAGCAGTTACGGAAACAGGGGAAAACTGTTTTTT.

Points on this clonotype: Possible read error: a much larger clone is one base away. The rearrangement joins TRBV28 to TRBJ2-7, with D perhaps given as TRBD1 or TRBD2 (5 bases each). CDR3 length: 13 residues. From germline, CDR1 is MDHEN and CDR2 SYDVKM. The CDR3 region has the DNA TGTGCCAGCAGTTCGGGACCCAACTACGAGCAGCACTTC. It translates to CASSSGPNYEQHF.

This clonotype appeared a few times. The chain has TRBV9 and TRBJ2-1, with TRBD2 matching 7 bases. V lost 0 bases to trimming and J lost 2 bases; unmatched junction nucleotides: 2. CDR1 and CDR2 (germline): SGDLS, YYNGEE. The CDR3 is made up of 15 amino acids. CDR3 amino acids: CASSVGGRAYNEQFF. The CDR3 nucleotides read TGTGCCAGCAGCGTAGGAGGGAGGGCCTACAATGAGCAGTTCTTC.

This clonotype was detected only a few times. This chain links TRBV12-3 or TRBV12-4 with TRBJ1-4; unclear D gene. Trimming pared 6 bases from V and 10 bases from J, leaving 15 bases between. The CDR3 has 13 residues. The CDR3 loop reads CASSPVGKGKLFF. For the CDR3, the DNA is TGTGCCAGCAGCCCCGTTGGCAAGGGAAAACTGTTTTTT.

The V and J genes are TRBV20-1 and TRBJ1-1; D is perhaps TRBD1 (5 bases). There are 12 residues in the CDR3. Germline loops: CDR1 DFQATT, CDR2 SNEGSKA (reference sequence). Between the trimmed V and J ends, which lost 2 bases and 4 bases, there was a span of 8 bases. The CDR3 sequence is CSARQGATEAFF. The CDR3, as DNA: TGCAGTGCTAGACAAGGGGCCACTGAAGCTTTCTTT.

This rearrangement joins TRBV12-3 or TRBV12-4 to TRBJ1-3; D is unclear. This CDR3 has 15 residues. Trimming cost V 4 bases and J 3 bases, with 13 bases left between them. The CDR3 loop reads CASSSPGGGGNTIYF. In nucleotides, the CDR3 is TGTGCCAGCAGTTCACCGGGAGGTGGTGGAAACACCATATATTTT.

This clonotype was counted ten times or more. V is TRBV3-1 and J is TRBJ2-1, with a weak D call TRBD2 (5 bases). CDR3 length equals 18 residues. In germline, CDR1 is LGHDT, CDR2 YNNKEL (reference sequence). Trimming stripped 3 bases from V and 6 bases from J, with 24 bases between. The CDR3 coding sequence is TGTGCCAGCAGCCACCCAGTGTCCAGGACTGCGAAGGGCAATGAGCAGTTCTTC. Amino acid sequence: CASSHPVSRTAKGNEQFF.

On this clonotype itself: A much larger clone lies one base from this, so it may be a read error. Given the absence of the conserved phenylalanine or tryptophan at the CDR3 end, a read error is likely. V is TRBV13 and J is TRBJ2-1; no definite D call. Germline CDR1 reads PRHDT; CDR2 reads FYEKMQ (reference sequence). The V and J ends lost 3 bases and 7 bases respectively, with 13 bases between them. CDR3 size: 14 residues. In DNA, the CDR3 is TGTGCCAGCAGCTTTTTCTACCAGACAAATGAGCAGTTCTTA. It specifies CASSFFYQTNEQFL.

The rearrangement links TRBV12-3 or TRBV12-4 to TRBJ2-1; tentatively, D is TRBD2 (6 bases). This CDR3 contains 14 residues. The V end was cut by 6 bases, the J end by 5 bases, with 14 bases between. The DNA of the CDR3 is TGTGCCAGCAGCCAACTAGCTGGTAACAATGAGCAGTTCTTC. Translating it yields CASSQLAGNNEQFF.

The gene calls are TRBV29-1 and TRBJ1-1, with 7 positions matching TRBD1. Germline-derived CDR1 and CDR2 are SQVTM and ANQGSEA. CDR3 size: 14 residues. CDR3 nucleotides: TGCAGTATTTCTACCGGGACAGTGAACACTGAAGCTTTCTTT. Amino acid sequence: CSISTGTVNTEAFF.